The clone carrying this T cell receptor beta chain has only one observation. Its antigen is still unknown. This record comes from a study of cytomegalovirus exposure and HLA in healthy donors. Background on the study: In an early release, HLA-typed donors contributed tens of millions of unique TCR sequences.

The study ran its PCR with 60 Vbeta and 13 Jbeta primers. Sequencing used immunoSEQ multiplex PCR; TCRdb keeps in-frame clones, though not all of them. Of roughly 300,000 clones in the sample, approximately 90% were seen once. General observations from the study: Many donors carried some public TCRs, although rarity characterized most TCR sequences. Previous analysis showed most TCR beta V segments were productive about 90% or about 30% of the time.

Germline CDR1 and CDR2: SGHDT and YYEEEE. V gave up 6 bases and J gave up 4 bases, with 14 bases separating them. The CDR3 is 13 amino acids. Donors in the study were healthy people who gave bone marrow. The sample taken for sequencing was PBMCs. The origin of this receptor is a middle-aged man in good health and CMV-seropositive. The rearrangement links TRBV5-6 to TRBJ2-7; perhaps TRBD1 as D (6 bases). The CDR3, as DNA: TGTGCCAGCAACCCCCCGACAGGTTACGAGCAGTACTTC. Its translation: CASNPPTGYEQYF.